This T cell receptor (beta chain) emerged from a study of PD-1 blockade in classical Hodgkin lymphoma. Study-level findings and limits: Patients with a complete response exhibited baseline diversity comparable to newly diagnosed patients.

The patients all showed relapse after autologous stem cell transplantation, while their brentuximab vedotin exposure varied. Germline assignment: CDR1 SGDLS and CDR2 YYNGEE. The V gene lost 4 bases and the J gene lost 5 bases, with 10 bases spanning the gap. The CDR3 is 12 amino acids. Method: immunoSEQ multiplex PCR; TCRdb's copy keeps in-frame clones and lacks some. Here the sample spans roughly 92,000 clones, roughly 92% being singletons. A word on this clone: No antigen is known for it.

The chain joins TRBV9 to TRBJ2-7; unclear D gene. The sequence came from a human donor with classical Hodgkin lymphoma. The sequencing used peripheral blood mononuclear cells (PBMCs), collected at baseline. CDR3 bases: TGTGCCAGCAGCCCCGGTCGGCACGAGCAGTACTTC. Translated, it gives CASSPGRHEQYF.